The sequence of this T cell receptor (beta chain) was determined in a study of regulatory T cells in long-lasting Graves disease. Study background: Patients with new Graves' disease had used antithyroid drugs below 3 months.

Study findings and constraints: In persistent patients, shared public clonotypes (around 2,600) outnumbered those in new patients (approximately 880).

This clonotype was seen ten or more times. As yet, its antigen is unknown. CDR1 MNHEY and CDR2 SMNVEV come from the germline V gene (reference sequence). V was shortened by 3 bases and J by 0 bases, with 13 bases between the two germline ends. The CDR3 has 16 amino acids. Time point denoted: newly diagnosed GD, antithyroid drugs for less than 3 months. The TCR library was made from RNA that had been extracted from PBMCs in TRIzol. Libraries of TCR beta came from iRepertoire HTBI primers plus Arm-PCR of CDR3 regions. One entry per CDR3 protein, called by TCRdb with MiXCR from the multiplex PCR reads. The sample has 350,000 to 450,000 distinct CDR3 sequences, 16% seen once. The data also belong to a second study, concerning T cells in Graves' hyperthyroidism and ophthalmopathy.

The receptor's source is a man between 40 and 49 years old with Graves disease. The chain joins TRBV27 to TRBJ2-3; perhaps TRBD2 as D (7 bases). The sample consisted of peripheral blood mononuclear cells (PBMCs), taken at new diagnosis, from a patient treated with antithyroid drugs. CDR3 loop: CASSFLRGPSTDTQYF. CDR3 DNA: TGTGCCAGCAGTTTCTTGCGGGGGCCGAGCACAGATACGCAGTATTTT.